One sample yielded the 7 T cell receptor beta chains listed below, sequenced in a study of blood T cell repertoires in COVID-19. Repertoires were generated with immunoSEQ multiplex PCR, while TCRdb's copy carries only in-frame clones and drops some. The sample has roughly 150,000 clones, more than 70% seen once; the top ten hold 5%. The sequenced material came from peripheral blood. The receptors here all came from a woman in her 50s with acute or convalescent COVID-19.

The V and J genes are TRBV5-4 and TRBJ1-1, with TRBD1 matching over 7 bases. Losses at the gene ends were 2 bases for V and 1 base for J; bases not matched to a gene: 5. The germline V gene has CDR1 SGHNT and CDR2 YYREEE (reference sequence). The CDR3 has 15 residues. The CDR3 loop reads CASSLLGGENTEAFF. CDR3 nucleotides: TGTGCCAGCAGCTTATTAGGGGGCGAGAACACTGAAGCTTTCTTT.

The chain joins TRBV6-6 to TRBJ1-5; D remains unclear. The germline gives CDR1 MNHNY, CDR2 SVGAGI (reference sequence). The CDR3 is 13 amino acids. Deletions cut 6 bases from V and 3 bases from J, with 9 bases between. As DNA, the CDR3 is TGTGCCAGCAGCGGAGGGAACAATCAGCCCCAGCATTTT. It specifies CASSGGNNQPQHF.

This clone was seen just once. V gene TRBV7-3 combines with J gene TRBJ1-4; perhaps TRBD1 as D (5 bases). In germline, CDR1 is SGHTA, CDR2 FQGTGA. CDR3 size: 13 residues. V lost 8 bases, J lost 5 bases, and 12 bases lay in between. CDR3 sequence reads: CASSAGPNEKLFF. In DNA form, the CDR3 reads TGTGCCAGCTCAGCAGGGCCAAATGAAAAACTGTTTTTT.

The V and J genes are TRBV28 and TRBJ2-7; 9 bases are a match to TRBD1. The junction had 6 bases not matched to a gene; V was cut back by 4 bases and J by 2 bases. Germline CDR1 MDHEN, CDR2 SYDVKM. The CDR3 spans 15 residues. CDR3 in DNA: TGTGCCAGCAGTTCTACCGGGACAGGGCCCTACGAGCAGTACTTC. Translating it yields CASSSTGTGPYEQYF.

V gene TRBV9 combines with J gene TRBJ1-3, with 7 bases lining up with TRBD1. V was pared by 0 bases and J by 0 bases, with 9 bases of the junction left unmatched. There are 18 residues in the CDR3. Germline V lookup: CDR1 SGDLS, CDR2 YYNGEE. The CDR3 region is CASSVGGTAGHSGNTIYF. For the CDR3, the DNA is TGTGCCAGCAGCGTAGGGGGGACAGCAGGCCACTCTGGAAACACCATATATTTT.

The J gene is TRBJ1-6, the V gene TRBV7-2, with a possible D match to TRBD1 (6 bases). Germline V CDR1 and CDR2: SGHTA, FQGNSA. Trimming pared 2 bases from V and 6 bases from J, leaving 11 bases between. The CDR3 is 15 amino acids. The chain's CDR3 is CASSLQGTVNSPLHF. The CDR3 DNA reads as TGTGCCAGCAGCTTACAGGGGACGGTTAATTCACCCCTCCACTTT.

The CDR3 protein is CASRSGQRTTGELFF. CDR3 nucleotides: TGTGCCAGCAGATCTGGACAGCGAACTACCGGGGAGCTGTTTTTT. The genes are TRBV6-5 and TRBJ2-2; possibly TRBD1 for D (6 bases). V lost 6 bases and J lost 5, with 16 bases in between. CDR1 MNHEY and CDR2 SVGAGI come from the germline V gene. This CDR3 has 15 amino acids.